The 14 T cell receptor beta chains presented below share a single source sample, sequenced in a study of T cell changes during pregnancy in multiple sclerosis (dated by TCRdb to between 2018 and 2020). The library came from the immunoSEQ multiplex PCR assay. TCRdb's version of the immuneACCESS table is confined to in-frame rearrangements and falls short of the full clone set. An unresolved V gene accounts for under half of the shortfall where checked; the remainder is of unknown origin. This sample is represented by more than 70,000 clones; around 93% of them were singletons. 2.5% to 3% of the sample lies in the top ten. The sample was peripheral blood, taken in the second trimester of pregnancy. Source of these receptors: a female donor with multiple sclerosis, enrolled in a pregnancy study.

The chain links TRBV7-3 to TRBJ2-7; a weak D match, TRBD2 (6 bases). V was cut by 5 bases and J by 3 bases, with 17 bases left in between. Looked up from germline, CDR1 is SGHTA and CDR2 is FQGTGA. The CDR3 length is 15 residues. The CDR3 here is CASSPGGSLGYEQYF. CDR3 coding DNA: TGTGCCAGCAGCCCTGGGGGGTCATTAGGCTACGAGCAGTACTTC.

The V gene is TRBV5-4, the J gene TRBJ2-4, with D perhaps matching TRBD1 (5 bases). This CDR3 spans 13 amino acids. Deletions cut 2 bases from V and 8 bases from J, with 11 bases between. Germline loops: CDR1 SGHNT, CDR2 YYREEE (reference sequence). Written as DNA, the CDR3 is TGTGCCAGCAGCTTAGACCTAGGGGACATTCAGTACTTC. It translates to CASSLDLGDIQYF.

V is TRBV6-4 and J is TRBJ2-7; a possible D gene is TRBD1 (6 bases). This CDR3 is 19 amino acids long. V was pared by 0 bases and J by 0 bases, with 21 bases between. Germline V CDR1 and CDR2: MRHNA, SNTAGT. The CDR3 DNA reads TGTGCCAGCAGTGACTCATCTCGCGTCGGGGACATGAGCTCCTACGAGCAGTACTTC. Its translation is CASSDSSRVGDMSSYEQYF.

V is TRBV5-1 and J is TRBJ2-2; TRBD1 might be the D (6 bases). The V gene lost 4 bases and the J gene lost 5 bases, with 15 bases spanning the gap. CDR1 is SGHRS, CDR2 YFSETQ, per germline. The length of the CDR3 is 15 residues. The CDR3 coding sequence is TGCGCCAGCAGCCCCTGGGGGCCGGAGACCGGGGAGCTGTTTTTT. Its translation: CASSPWGPETGELFF.

The chain employs TRBV9 and TRBJ1-2, with 7 positions matching TRBD1. CDR1 is SGDLS and CDR2 is YYNGEE in the germline V gene. The CDR3 is 15 residues long. V dropped 3 bases and J dropped 8; count of bases not matched to a gene: 13. The CDR3 spells CASSEGGTAGWGYTF. In nucleotides, the CDR3 is TGTGCCAGCAGCGAGGGCGGGACAGCCGGTTGGGGCTACACCTTC.

V usage is TRBV5-5 and J usage is TRBJ1-1, with a possible D match to TRBD1 (6 bases). CDR1 is SGHKS and CDR2 is YYEKEE in the germline V gene (reference sequence). The CDR3 runs 15 residues. V lost 3 bases, J lost 1 base, and 13 bases lay in between. As DNA, the CDR3 is TGTGCCAGCAGCTCCCCGGGACACAGGAACACTGAAGCTTTCTTT. Residues: CASSSPGHRNTEAFF. The entire variable domain, with the rest obtained from reference TRBV5-5 and TRBJ1-1, is as follows: DAGVTQSPTHLIKTRGQQVTLRCSPISGHKSVSWYQQVLGQGPQFIFQYYEKEERGRGNFPDRFSARQFPNYSSELNVNALLLGDSALYLCASSSPGHRNTEAFFGQGTRLTVV.

This clone was observed a single time. The V and J genes are TRBV19 and TRBJ1-5; D might be TRBD1 (5 bases). Germline CDR1 reads LNHDA; CDR2 reads SQIVND (reference sequence). The CDR3 has 18 amino acids. Trimming pared 4 bases from V and 3 bases from J, leaving 22 bases between. The CDR3 sequence is CASSRLRVGGNSNQPQHF. The CDR3 DNA reads TGTGCCAGTAGTAGGCTCCGAGTGGGGGGAAATTCCAATCAGCCCCAGCATTTT.

This clone was seen a single time. At one of its ends the junction is not consistent with the germline gene, which may arise from a read error. The chain carries TRBV27 and TRBJ1-2; 7 bases align to TRBD1. Looked up from germline, CDR1 is MNHEY and CDR2 is SMNVEV (reference sequence). This CDR3 contains 16 residues. In nucleotides, the CDR3 is TGTGCCAGCAGTAAACAGGGGCCGATCCCAAACTCTGGCTACACCTTC. It yields the protein CASSKQGPIPNSGYTF.

V is TRBV7-9 and J is TRBJ1-6; TRBD1 matches 7 bases. CDR1 is SEHNR, CDR2 FQNEAQ, per germline (reference sequence). Germline trimming cut 5 bases from V and 4 bases from J; bases unmatched to any gene: 2. The length of the CDR3 is 14 residues. The CDR3 spells CASSVQGYNSPLHF. DNA for the CDR3: TGTGCCAGCAGCGTACAGGGGTATAATTCACCCCTCCACTTT.

The CDR3 DNA is TGTGCCAGCAGCCGATCCGGGACAGGGGGCTTTAAAACTGAAGCTTTCTTT. Its protein is CASSRSGTGGFKTEAFF. The chain joins TRBV4-2 to TRBJ1-1, with 12 bases aligning to TRBD1. The J segment lost 5 bases and the V segment lost 4 bases, leaving 11 bases of the junction unmatched. This CDR3 contains 17 residues. In germline, CDR1 is LGHNA, CDR2 YNFKEQ.

This clone appeared a single time. This chain connects TRBV6-5 to TRBJ1-3, with 7 bases lining up with TRBD1. The CDR3 spans 16 residues. Germline V CDR1 and CDR2: MNHEY, SVGAGI. The trim removed 0 bases at V and 1 base at J, leaving 3 bases unmatched. The CDR3 is CASSYSPTGSGNTIYF. The CDR3 DNA is TGTGCCAGCAGTTACTCGCCGACAGGGTCTGGAAACACCATATATTTT.

The gene calls are TRBV6-6 and TRBJ1-3; 7 bases fit TRBD1. CDR1 and CDR2 (germline): MNHNY, SVGAGI (reference sequence). This CDR3 region has 16 residues. V was clipped by 6 bases and J by 7 bases; unmatched bases: 15. In nucleotides, the CDR3 is TGTGCCAGCAGCTTCTCAACAGGGGCGGCGGCGAACACCATATATTTT. This sequence encodes CASSFSTGAAANTIYF.

This clone came up a few times. V is TRBV5-4 and J is TRBJ2-1, with 16 bases fitting TRBD2. The ends lost 3 bases at V and 2 bases at J; junction bases unmatched: 5. Germline lookup yields CDR1 SGHNT and CDR2 YYREEE (reference sequence). The CDR3 has 18 residues. CDR3 residues: CASSWGTSGGGTYNEQFF. The CDR3, as DNA: TGTGCCAGCAGCTGGGGGACTAGCGGGGGGGGTACCTACAATGAGCAGTTCTTC.

J is TRBJ2-1 and V is TRBV9; 9 bases are a match to TRBD2. This CDR3 has 15 residues. V shed 3 bases, J shed 9 bases, and the junction held 10 bases outside the gene matches. The V gene's germline CDR1 is SGDLS and CDR2 YYNGEE. CDR3 protein: CASSARSGGGGEQFF. The CDR3 nucleotides read TGTGCCAGCAGCGCCCGTAGCGGGGGAGGCGGTGAGCAGTTCTTC.